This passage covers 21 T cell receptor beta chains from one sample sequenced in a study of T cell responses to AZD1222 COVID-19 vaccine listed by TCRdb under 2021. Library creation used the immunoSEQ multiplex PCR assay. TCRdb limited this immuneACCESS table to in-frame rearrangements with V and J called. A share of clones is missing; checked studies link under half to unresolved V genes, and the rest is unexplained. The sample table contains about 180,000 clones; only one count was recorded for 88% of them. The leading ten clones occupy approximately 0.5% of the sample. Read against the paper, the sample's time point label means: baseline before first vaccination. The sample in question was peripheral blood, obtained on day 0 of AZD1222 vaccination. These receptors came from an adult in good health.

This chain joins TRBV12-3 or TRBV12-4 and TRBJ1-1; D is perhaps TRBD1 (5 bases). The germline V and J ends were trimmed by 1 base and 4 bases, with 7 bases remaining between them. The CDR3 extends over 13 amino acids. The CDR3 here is CASSLERGTEAFF. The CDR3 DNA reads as TGTGCCAGCAGTTTAGAGAGGGGCACTGAAGCTTTCTTT.

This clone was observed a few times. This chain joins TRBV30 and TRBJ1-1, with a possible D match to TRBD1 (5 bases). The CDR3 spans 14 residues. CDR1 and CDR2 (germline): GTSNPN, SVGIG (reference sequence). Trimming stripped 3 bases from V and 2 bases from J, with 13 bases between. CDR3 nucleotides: TGTGCCTGGAGGGAAGCAGGGATAAACACTGAAGCTTTCTTT. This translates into CAWREAGINTEAFF.

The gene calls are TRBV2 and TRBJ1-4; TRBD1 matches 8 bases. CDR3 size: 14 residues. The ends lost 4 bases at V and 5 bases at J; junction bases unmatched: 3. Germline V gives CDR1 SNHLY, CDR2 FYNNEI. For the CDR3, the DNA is TGTGCCAGCAGTGGGACAGGGCGAAATGAAAAACTGTTTTTT. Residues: CASSGTGRNEKLFF.

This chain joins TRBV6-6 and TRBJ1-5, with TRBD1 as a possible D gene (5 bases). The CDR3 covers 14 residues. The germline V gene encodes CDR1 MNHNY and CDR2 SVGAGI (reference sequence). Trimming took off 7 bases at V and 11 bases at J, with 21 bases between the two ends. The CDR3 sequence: CASIQKGSTGTQHF. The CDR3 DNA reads TGTGCCAGCATCCAGAAGGGGTCGACTGGGACCCAGCATTTT.

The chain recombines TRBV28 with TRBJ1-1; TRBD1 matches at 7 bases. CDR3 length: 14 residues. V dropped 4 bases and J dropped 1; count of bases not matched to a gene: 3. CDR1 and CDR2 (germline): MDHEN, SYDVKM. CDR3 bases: TGTGCCAGCAGTTGGGGACAGAGGAACACTGAAGCTTTCTTT. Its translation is CASSWGQRNTEAFF. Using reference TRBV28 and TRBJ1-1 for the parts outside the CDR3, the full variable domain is DVKVTQSSRYLVKRTGEKVFLECVQDMDHENMFWYRQDPGLGLRLIYFSYDVKMKEKGDIPEGYSVSREKKERFSLILESASTNQTSMYLCASSWGQRNTEAFFGQGTRLTVV.

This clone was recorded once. CDR3 region: CASSPSVSGYTF. The CDR3 DNA sequence: TGTGCCAGCAGCCCCAGCGTTTCTGGCTACACCTTC. This rearrangement joins TRBV7-9 to TRBJ1-2; D gene unclear. CDR1 SEHNR and CDR2 FQNEAQ come from the germline V gene (reference sequence). The V end was cut by 5 bases, the J end by 7 bases, with 11 bases between. This CDR3 region has 12 residues.

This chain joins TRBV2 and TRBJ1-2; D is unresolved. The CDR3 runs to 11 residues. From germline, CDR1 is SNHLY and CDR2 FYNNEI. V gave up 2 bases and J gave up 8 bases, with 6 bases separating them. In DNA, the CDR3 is TGTGCCAGCAGTGAATTGGGGGGCTACACCTTC. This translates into CASSELGGYTF.

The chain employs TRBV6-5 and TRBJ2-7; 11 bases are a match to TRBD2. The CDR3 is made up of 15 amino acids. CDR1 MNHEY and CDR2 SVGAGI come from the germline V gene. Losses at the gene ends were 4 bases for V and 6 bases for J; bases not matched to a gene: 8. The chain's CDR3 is CASSSGLAGETEQYF. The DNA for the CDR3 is TGTGCCAGCAGTTCCGGACTAGCGGGTGAAACCGAGCAGTACTTC.

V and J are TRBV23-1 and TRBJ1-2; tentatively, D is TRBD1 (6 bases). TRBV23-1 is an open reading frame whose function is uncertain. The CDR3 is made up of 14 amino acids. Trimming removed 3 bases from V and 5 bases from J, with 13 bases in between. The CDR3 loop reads CASSHGGQNYGYTF. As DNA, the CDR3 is TGCGCCAGCAGTCATGGGGGGCAGAATTATGGCTACACCTTC.

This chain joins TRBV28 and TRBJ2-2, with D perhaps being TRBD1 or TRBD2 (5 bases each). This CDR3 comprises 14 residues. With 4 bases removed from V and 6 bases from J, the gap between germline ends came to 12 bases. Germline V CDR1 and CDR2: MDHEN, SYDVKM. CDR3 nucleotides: TGTGCCAGCAGTTCTACAGGAGCGGCCGGGGAGCTGTTTTTT. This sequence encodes CASSSTGAAGELFF.

The CDR3 DNA follows: TGTGCCAGCAGCCCCCCGGCCTCGGGGGGGCTTCAAACGCAGTATTTT. It encodes CASSPPASGGLQTQYF. The chain carries TRBV9 and TRBJ2-3; 8 positions match TRBD2. The germline CDR1 and CDR2 sequences are SGDLS and YYNGEE. V trimming: 4 bases; J trimming: 9 bases; junction bases outside the gene matches: 16. The CDR3 loop spans 16 amino acids. The complete variable domain, with remaining parts taken from reference TRBV9 and TRBJ2-3, reads DSGVTQTPKHLITATGQRVTLRCSPRSGDLSVYWYQQSLDQGLQFLIQYYNGEERAKGNILERFSAQQFPDLHSELNLSSLELGDSALYFCASSPPASGGLQTQYFGPGTRLTVL.

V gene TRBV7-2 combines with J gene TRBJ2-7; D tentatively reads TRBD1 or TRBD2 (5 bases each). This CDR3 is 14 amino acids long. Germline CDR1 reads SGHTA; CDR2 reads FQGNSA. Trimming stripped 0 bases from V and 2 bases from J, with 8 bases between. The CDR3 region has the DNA TGTGCCAGCAGCTTAGCGGGACCTACCTACGAGCAGTACTTC. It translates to CASSLAGPTYEQYF.

This CDR3 is CASSPGGSGANVLTF. CDR3 bases: TGTGCCAGCAGTCCAGGGGGCTCTGGGGCCAACGTCCTGACTTTC. This chain uses TRBV3-1 (or the pseudogene TRBV3-2) with TRBJ2-6; 7 positions agree with TRBD1. V gave up 6 bases and J gave up 0 bases; unmatched junction bases: 2. The CDR3 extends over 15 amino acids. In germline, CDR1 is LGHDT, CDR2 YNNKEL (reference sequence).

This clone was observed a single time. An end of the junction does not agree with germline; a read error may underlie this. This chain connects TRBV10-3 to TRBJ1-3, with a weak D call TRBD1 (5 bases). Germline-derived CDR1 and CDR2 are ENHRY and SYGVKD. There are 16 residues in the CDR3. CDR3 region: CAISESSDAGGSTIYF. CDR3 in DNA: TGTGCCATCAGTGAGTCGAGCGACGCTGGGGGAAGCACCATATATTTT.

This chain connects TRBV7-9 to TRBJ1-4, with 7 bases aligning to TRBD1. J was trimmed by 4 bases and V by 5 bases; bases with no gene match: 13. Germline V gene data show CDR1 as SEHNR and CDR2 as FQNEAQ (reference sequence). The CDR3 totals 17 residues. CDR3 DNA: TGTGCCAGCAGCCCGAATCCAACAGGGGACAATAATGAAAAACTGTTTTTT. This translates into CASSPNPTGDNNEKLFF.

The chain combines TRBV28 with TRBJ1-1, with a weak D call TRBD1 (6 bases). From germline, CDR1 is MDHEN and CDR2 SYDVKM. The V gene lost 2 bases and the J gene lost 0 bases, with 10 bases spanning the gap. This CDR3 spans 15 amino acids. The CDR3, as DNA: TGTGCCAGCAGTTTAGTTAGGGGGGTGAACACTGAAGCTTTCTTT. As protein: CASSLVRGVNTEAFF.

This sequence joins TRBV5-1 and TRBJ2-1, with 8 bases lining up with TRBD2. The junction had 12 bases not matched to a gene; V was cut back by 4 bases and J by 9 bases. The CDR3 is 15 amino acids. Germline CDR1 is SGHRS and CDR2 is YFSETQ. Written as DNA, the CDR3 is TGCGCCAGCAGCCCCGCAAGCGGGAGTCCAGTTGAGCAGTTCTTC. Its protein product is CASSPASGSPVEQFF.

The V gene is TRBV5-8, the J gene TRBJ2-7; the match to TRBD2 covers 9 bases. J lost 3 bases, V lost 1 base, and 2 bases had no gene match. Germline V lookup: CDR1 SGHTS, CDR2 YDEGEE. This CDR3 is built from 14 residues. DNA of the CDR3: TGTGCCAGCAGCTTGCGCGGGAGGGACTACGAGCAGTACTTC. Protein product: CASSLRGRDYEQYF.

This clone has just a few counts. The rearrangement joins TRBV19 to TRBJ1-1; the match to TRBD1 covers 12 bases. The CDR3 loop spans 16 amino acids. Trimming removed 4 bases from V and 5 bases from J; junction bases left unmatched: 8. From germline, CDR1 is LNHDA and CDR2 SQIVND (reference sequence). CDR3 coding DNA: TGTGCCAGTAGTAAATTACCGGGACAGGGGGCAACTGAAGCTTTCTTT. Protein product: CASSKLPGQGATEAFF. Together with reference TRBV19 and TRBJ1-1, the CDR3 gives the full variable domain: DGGITQSPKYLFRKEGQNVTLSCEQNLNHDAMYWYRQDPGQGLRLIYYSQIVNDFQKGDIAEGYSVSREKKESFPLTVTSAQKNPTAFYLCASSKLPGQGATEAFFGQGTRLTVV.

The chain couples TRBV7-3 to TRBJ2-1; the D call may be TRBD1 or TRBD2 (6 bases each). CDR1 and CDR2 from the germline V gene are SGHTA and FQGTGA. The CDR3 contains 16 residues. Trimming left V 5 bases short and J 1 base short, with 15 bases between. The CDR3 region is CASSLVGGNSYNEQFF. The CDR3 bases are TGTGCCAGCAGCCTAGTAGGGGGGAATTCCTACAATGAGCAGTTCTTC.

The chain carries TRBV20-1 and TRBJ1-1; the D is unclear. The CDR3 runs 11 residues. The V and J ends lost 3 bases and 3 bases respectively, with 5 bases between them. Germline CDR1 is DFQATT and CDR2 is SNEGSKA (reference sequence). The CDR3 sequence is CSARRDTEAFF. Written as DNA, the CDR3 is TGCAGTGCTAGGAGGGACACTGAAGCTTTCTTT.